The 19 T cell receptor beta chains below come from one sample, sequenced in a study of control samples from healthy donors and cancer patients. Clones were read by immunoSEQ multiplex PCR, and TCRdb kept only the in-frame ones, dropping some. This table has more than 95,000 clones, over 75% appearing once. The sample consisted of blood. All receptors derive from a man aged 35 to 55 in good health.

The V and J genes are TRBV6-2 or TRBV6-3 and TRBJ1-5; D is undetermined. This CDR3 region has 15 residues. Germline CDR1 and CDR2: MNHEY and SVGEGT. With 5 bases removed from V and 4 bases from J, the gap between germline ends came to 15 bases. Here the CDR3 DNA reads TGTGCCAGCAGTGGTACCTCAAGGGTGAATCAGCCCCAGCATTTT. As protein: CASSGTSRVNQPQHF.

This sequence joins TRBV24-1 and TRBJ2-2, with D perhaps given as TRBD1 or TRBD2 (5 bases each). In germline, CDR1 is KGHDR, CDR2 SFDVKD. Trimming removed 12 bases from V and 4 bases from J, with 14 bases in between. The CDR3 runs 13 residues. DNA of the CDR3: TGTGCCGTAAGTGGGGGAAGCACCGGGGAGCTGTTTTTT. Translation: CAVSGGSTGELFF.

This clone turned up a few times. The rearrangement links TRBV18 to TRBJ2-7; D is uncertain. Per the germline V gene, CDR1 is KGHSH and CDR2 is LQKENI. The V and J ends lost 5 bases and 0 bases respectively, with 5 bases between them. The CDR3 runs to 12 residues. DNA for the CDR3: TGTGCCAGCTCAGCGCTCTCCTACGAGCAGTACTTC. Translated: CASSALSYEQYF.

The chain joins TRBV15 to TRBJ2-1; perhaps D is TRBD1 or TRBD2 (6 bases each). There are 17 residues in the CDR3. CDR1 is LNHNV, CDR2 YYDKDF, per germline (reference sequence). Trimming took off 0 bases at V and 4 bases at J, with 16 bases between the two ends. The CDR3 spells CATSRDPNGGPYNEQFF. Here the CDR3 DNA reads TGTGCCACCAGCAGAGATCCGAACGGGGGCCCATACAATGAGCAGTTCTTC.

V usage is TRBV6-5 and J usage is TRBJ2-7; no firm D call. Germline values: CDR1 MNHEY, CDR2 SVGAGI. CDR3 size: 12 residues. V lost 5 bases to trimming and J lost 5 bases, with 10 bases between them. CDR3 in DNA: TGTGCCAGCAGTAGTTATGGGCACGAGCAGTACTTC. Residues: CASSSYGHEQYF.

This CDR3 reads CASSFLEKLFF. CDR3 nucleotide sequence: TGTGCCAGCAGTTTTCTTGAAAAACTGTTTTTT. V is TRBV12-3 or TRBV12-4 and J is TRBJ1-4, with unresolved D. Deletions cut 3 bases from V and 7 bases from J, with 3 bases between. This CDR3 contains 11 residues.

The gene calls are TRBV19 and TRBJ1-5; 8 bases agree with TRBD1. The V segment lost 7 bases and the J segment 9 bases; nucleotides outside the gene matches: 8. The CDR3 totals 13 residues. In germline, CDR1 is LNHDA, CDR2 SQIVND (reference sequence). In DNA, the CDR3 is TGTGCCAGTACCCGGACAGGGCGCGGGCCCCAGCATTTT. Translation: CASTRTGRGPQHF.

This clone occurred once. The J gene is TRBJ1-5, the V gene TRBV15; TRBD1 might be the D (5 bases). This CDR3 region has 14 residues. CDR1 LNHNV and CDR2 YYDKDF come from the germline V gene (reference sequence). Trimming left V 4 bases short and J 3 bases short, with 10 bases between. As DNA, the CDR3 is TGTGCCACCAGCACCTCGGGGCCCAATCAGCCCCAGCATTTT. This gives the protein CATSTSGPNQPQHF.

V gene TRBV2 combines with J gene TRBJ2-1; no clear D. This CDR3 spans 15 amino acids. Trimming shortened V by 4 bases and J by 9 bases, and 19 bases separated the two germline ends. Germline assignment: CDR1 SNHLY and CDR2 FYNNEI. The CDR3 here is CASSVTEALGGEQFF. CDR3 nucleotides: TGTGCCAGCAGTGTCACAGAGGCGTTGGGTGGTGAGCAGTTCTTC.

V gene TRBV27 combines with J gene TRBJ2-1, with 11 bases matching TRBD2. Germline CDR1 and CDR2: MNHEY and SMNVEV (reference sequence). The CDR3 contains 15 residues. The trim removed 4 bases at V and 7 bases at J, leaving 6 bases unmatched. The CDR3 region is CASSSTSGGRNEQFF. CDR3 nucleotide sequence: TGTGCCAGCAGTTCTACTAGCGGGGGTCGTAATGAGCAGTTCTTC.

This chain uses TRBV4-3 with TRBJ1-5; D is possibly TRBD1 (5 bases). The CDR3 covers 13 residues. CDR1 and CDR2 (germline): LGHNA, YSLEER. V lost 4 bases to trimming and J lost 7 bases, with 11 bases between them. CDR3 protein: CASSPSRGQPQHF. The CDR3 DNA follows: TGCGCCAGCAGCCCCTCAAGGGGCCAGCCCCAGCATTTT.

This rearrangement joins TRBV6-2 or TRBV6-3 to TRBJ1-3; a weak D match, TRBD1 (6 bases). Germline CDR1 MNHEY, CDR2 SVGEGT. Trimming left V 4 bases short and J 0 bases short, with 7 bases between. The CDR3 has 14 residues. Here the CDR3 reads CASSWDNSGNTIYF. In DNA form, the CDR3 reads TGTGCCAGCAGTTGGGACAACTCTGGAAACACCATATATTTT.

The chain is built from TRBV6-6 and TRBJ2-5, with D maybe TRBD2 (6 bases). Trimming cost V 2 bases and J 1 base, with 14 bases left between them. The CDR3 spans 16 residues. CDR1 and CDR2 (germline): MNHNY, SVGAGI (reference sequence). DNA of the CDR3: TGTGCCAGCAGTTACAACAACCGGGACTTCCAAGAGACCCAGTACTTC. Its translation: CASSYNNRDFQETQYF.

The CDR3 DNA reads as TGTGCCAGCAGCTTAGTTAGGCTAGCGGGGGGGTATGAGCAGTTCTTC. This codes for CASSLVRLAGGYEQFF. This rearrangement joins TRBV11-2 to TRBJ2-1; 12 bases fit TRBD2. Germline V gives CDR1 SGHAT, CDR2 FQNNGV. After removal of 1 base from V and 8 bases from J, the junction contained 6 bases not matched to a gene. CDR3 length: 16 amino acids.

This clone occurred a few times. The V gene is TRBV10-3, the J gene TRBJ2-7, with D maybe TRBD2 (5 bases). The CDR3 covers 14 residues. CDR1 ENHRY and CDR2 SYGVKD come from the germline V gene. The V and J ends lost 4 bases and 2 bases respectively, with 12 bases between them. The CDR3 region is CAISVSSRAYEQYF. CDR3 sequence (DNA): TGTGCCATCAGTGTCTCTAGCCGGGCCTACGAGCAGTACTTC.

V is TRBV19 and J is TRBJ1-4; TRBD1 agrees at 7 bases. V trimming: 4 bases; J trimming: 7 bases; junction bases outside the gene matches: 6. The CDR3 is 14 residues long. Germline CDR1 is LNHDA and CDR2 is SQIVND (reference sequence). The CDR3 is CASSRQGGGEKLFF. The CDR3 nucleotides read TGTGCCAGTAGTAGACAGGGAGGTGGTGAAAAACTGTTTTTT.

The genes are TRBV6-2 or TRBV6-3 and TRBJ2-7; 7 nucleotides agree with TRBD1. The CDR3 extends over 15 amino acids. CDR1 MNHEY and CDR2 SVGEGT come from the germline V gene. The junction had 9 bases not matched to a gene; V was cut back by 4 bases and J by 3 bases. The CDR3 nucleotides are TGTGCCAGCAGTTCGCCGGGACAGCCGTTCTACGAGCAGTACTTC. Amino acid sequence: CASSSPGQPFYEQYF.

The J gene is TRBJ1-1, the V gene TRBV6-5; D is possibly TRBD1 (5 bases). From germline, CDR1 is MNHEY and CDR2 SVGAGI. Trimming shortened V by 11 bases and J by 7 bases, and 26 bases separated the two germline ends. The CDR3 has 15 amino acids. The CDR3 bases are TGTGCCGGAGCTCCCGGGACCCGGATCACTATTGAAGCTTTCTTT. Its protein is CAGAPGTRITIEAFF.

The chain is built from TRBV9 and TRBJ2-2; a possible D gene is TRBD1 (6 bases). Germline assignment: CDR1 SGDLS and CDR2 YYNGEE. The CDR3 runs 14 residues. Trimming stripped 4 bases from V and 0 bases from J, with 7 bases between. CDR3 coding DNA: TGTGCCAGCAGCCGGACAGCGAACACCGGGGAGCTGTTTTTT. This encodes CASSRTANTGELFF.